This TCR beta chain originates from a study of T cell responses to AZD1222 COVID-19 vaccine. The protocol was immunoSEQ multiplex PCR, while the TCRdb copy is restricted to in-frame clones and leaves out a portion. The sample lists about 150,000 clones, 90% to 95% occurring once. This CDR3 comprises 17 residues. Unmatched junction bases numbered 11, after V lost 2 bases and J lost 3 bases. The germline V gene has CDR1 SGHTS and CDR2 YDEGEE. The TCR was taken from an adult who received the AZD1222 COVID-19 vaccine. The specimen comprised peripheral blood, sampled 28 days after the second AZD1222 dose. The J gene is TRBJ1-5, the V gene TRBV5-8; the match to TRBD1 covers 7 bases. The CDR3 protein is CASSFYRGPEANQPQHF. In nucleotides, the CDR3 is TGTGCCAGCAGCTTTTACAGGGGACCCGAGGCCAATCAGCCCCAGCATTTT.